This TCR beta chain was identified in a study of T cell repertoires in cytomegalovirus infection. The CDR3 spans 14 residues. CDR1 and CDR2 (germline): DFQATT, SNEGSKA (reference sequence). V shed 4 bases, J shed 4 bases, and the junction held 8 bases outside the gene matches. TCRdb itself ran the reads through MiXCR, one entry per CDR3 protein. This table has fewer than 350,000 distinct CDR3 sequences, roughly 16% appearing once. The chain has TRBV20-1 and TRBJ2-5; 8 bases agree with TRBD1. The TCR originated in a human donor in good health (CMV status not recorded). Some clones in this sample may be carry-over from other donors' samples. The sequencing input was PBMCs. The CDR3 here is CSAKTRTGRETQYF. CDR3 sequence (DNA): TGCAGTGCTAAGACTAGGACAGGGCGAGAGACCCAGTACTTC.